This T cell receptor beta chain was documented in a study of blood T cell repertoires in COVID-19. Original methodology: Reference gene primer amplification in the assay estimated nucleated cell counts. Assay: immunoSEQ multiplex PCR; the TCRdb copy retains only in-frame clones and omits some. The DNA was the basis for D and trimming; V, J and clone size are from that table. This sample has around 300,000 clones, with 88% found just once. There are 17 residues in the CDR3. From germline, CDR1 is LGHDT and CDR2 YNNKEL (reference sequence). Trimming took 1 base from V and 1 from J, leaving 13 bases between them.

The origin of this receptor is a woman aged 25 to 45 with COVID-19, enrolled during active disease. Sequencing was performed on peripheral blood. The chain joins TRBV3-1 (or the pseudogene TRBV3-2) to TRBJ2-2, with D unresolved. This chain's CDR3 is CASSQGNSRLNTGELFF. CDR3 nucleotides: TGTGCCAGCAGCCAAGGAAATAGCAGATTGAACACCGGGGAGCTGTTTTTT.